The sample holds a few counts of the clone carrying this T cell receptor (beta chain). This sample was included in a study of molecular identifiers for immune sequencing clone quantification. Naive CD8 T cells were picked out by sorting for CD8+CD4-CCR7+CD45RA+. Each CDR3 protein gets one entry after TCRdb re-called the PCR reads with MiXCR. The sample has about 97,000 distinct CDR3 sequences; 24% are singletons. The CDR3 sequence is 14 residues long. Germline V CDR1 and CDR2: SEHNR, FQNEAQ (reference sequence). V was shortened by 5 bases and J by 5 bases, with 15 bases between the two germline ends. Sequencing was done on a sample of naive CD8+ T cells from blood, with Jurkat cell RNA spiked in. Documented subset: FACS-sorted CD8+CD4-CCR7+CD45RA+ naive T cells. The chain employs TRBV7-9 and TRBJ2-5; D is perhaps TRBD1 or TRBD2 (6 bases each). The sequence derives from a human donor in good health. Some libraries in this study had Jurkat cell RNA spiked in. The CDR3 DNA reads TGTGCCAGCAGCGCTGAGGGGGGACCCGAGACCCAGTACTTC. Protein: CASSAEGGPETQYF.